The 2 T cell receptor beta chains given below trace back to one sample, sequenced in a study of T-cell memory formation after mild COVID-19. Using its own MiXCR run on the 5' RACE reads, TCRdb lists one record per CDR3 protein. The table has roughly 580,000 distinct CDR3 sequences, roughly 18% seen once; the top ten hold around 11%. The sample consisted of PBMCs or a T cell subset sorted from them (not recorded which). Receptors originate from an adult woman who had mild COVID-19 (a few samples of this study predate the infection). Cell type and time point are not known.

J is TRBJ1-1 and V is TRBV7-9; possibly TRBD1 for D (6 bases). Germline-derived CDR1 and CDR2 are SEHNR and FQNEAQ (reference sequence). Trimming cost V 5 bases and J 6 bases, with 13 bases left between them. The CDR3 totals 13 residues. For the CDR3, the DNA is TGTGCCAGCAGCCGGGGGGCTGATGCTGAAGCTTTCTTT. It codes for CASSRGADAEAFF. Full variable domain (missing parts from reference TRBV7-9 and TRBJ1-1): DTGVSQNPRHKITKRGQNVTFRCDPISEHNRLYWYRQTLGQGPEFLTYFQNEAQLEKSRLLSDRFSAERPKGSFSTLEIQRTEQGDSAMYLCASSRGADAEAFFGQGTRLTVV.

The J gene is TRBJ2-3, the V gene TRBV24-1; D ambiguous. Trimming removed 0 bases at V and 0 bases at J, with 6 bases between. The germline gives CDR1 KGHDR, CDR2 SFDVKD. CDR3 length: 15 amino acids. DNA for the CDR3: TGTGCCACCAGTGATTTGTTCACCAGCACAGATACGCAGTATTTT. This sequence encodes CATSDLFTSTDTQYF.